This T cell receptor (beta chain) was obtained from a study of blood T cell repertoires in COVID-19. Study context: There were acute and convalescent COVID-19 samples, and they came from the United States, Italy and Spain. The cDNA or gDNA used as material had been derived from T cells, B-cell-depleted T cells, or PBMCs.

Per the original data handling: It was from reference gene primer amplification that nucleated cell counts were estimated. This table comes from immunoSEQ multiplex PCR, and its TCRdb copy is limited to in-frame clones, with some not included. V and J calls and clone size follow that table, whereas D and trimming were derived from the DNA. The table shows roughly 240,000 clones, with approximately 83% occurring only once. There are a few counts of this clone. Sequencing input: peripheral blood. The receptor's source is a woman aged 30 to 39 who had recovered from COVID-19.

The CDR3 DNA reads as TGTGCCAGCAGCACCGTTGAGGGTGAAAAACTGTTTTTT. This translates into CASSTVEGEKLFF. This chain links TRBV12-3 or TRBV12-4 with TRBJ1-4; D remains unclear. The CDR3 consists of 13 residues. V was cut by 6 bases and J by 7 bases, with 12 bases left in between.